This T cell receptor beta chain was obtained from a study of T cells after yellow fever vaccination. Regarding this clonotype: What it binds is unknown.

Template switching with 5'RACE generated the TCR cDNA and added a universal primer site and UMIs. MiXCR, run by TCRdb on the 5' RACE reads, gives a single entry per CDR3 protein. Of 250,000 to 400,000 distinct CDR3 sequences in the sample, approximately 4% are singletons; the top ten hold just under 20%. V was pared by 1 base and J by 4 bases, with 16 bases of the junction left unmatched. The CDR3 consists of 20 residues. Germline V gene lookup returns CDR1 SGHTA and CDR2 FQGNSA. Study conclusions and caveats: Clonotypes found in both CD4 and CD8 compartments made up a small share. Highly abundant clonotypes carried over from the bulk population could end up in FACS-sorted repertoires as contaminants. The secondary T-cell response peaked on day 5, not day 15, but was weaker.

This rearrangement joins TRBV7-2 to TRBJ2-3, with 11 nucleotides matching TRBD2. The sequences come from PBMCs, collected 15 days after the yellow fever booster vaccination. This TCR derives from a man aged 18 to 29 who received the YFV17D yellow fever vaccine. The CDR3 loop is CASSLVHLRVAGGPSDTQYF. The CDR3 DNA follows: TGTGCCAGCAGCTTAGTCCATCTCAGGGTAGCGGGGGGGCCTTCAGATACGCAGTATTTT.